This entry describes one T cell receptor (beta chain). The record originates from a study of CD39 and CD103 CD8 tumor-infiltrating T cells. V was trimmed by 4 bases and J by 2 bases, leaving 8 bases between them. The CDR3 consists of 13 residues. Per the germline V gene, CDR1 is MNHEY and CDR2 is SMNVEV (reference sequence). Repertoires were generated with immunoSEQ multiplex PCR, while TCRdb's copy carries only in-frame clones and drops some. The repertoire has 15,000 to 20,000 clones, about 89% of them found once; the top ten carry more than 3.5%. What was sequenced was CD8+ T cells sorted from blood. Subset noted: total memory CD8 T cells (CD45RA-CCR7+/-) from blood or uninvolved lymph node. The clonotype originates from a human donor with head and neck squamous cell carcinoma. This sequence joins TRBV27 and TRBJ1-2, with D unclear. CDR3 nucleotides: TGTGCCAGCAGTTACAACAGAAACTATGGCTACACCTTC. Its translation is CASSYNRNYGYTF.